Listed here is a single TCR beta chain. The data were obtained in a study of technical replicates of blood from several donors. This table comes from immunoSEQ multiplex PCR, and its TCRdb copy is limited to in-frame clones, with some not included. The sample carries around 93,000 clones, approximately 95% recorded once. This CDR3 contains 14 residues. Deletions cut 5 bases from V and 6 bases from J, with 13 bases between. Germline values: CDR1 LNHDA, CDR2 SQIVND (reference sequence). Input material: T cells isolated from PBMCs. The clonotype comes from a human donor in good health. The chain recombines TRBV19 with TRBJ1-4; D gene uncertain. The CDR3 sequence: CASSFSDIYEKLFF. As DNA, the CDR3 is TGTGCCAGTAGTTTCTCTGACATTTATGAAAAACTGTTTTTT.